One sample yielded the 10 T cell receptor beta chains listed below, sequenced in a study of shared clonotypes between healthy human individuals. Sequenced by immunoSEQ multiplex PCR; TCRdb stores in-frame clones only, minus some. The sample holds roughly 1,000,000 clones, 75% to 85% seen once. Sequencing was performed on memory CD4+ T cells from PBMCs. As to subset: CD45RA-negative fraction. The receptor set was obtained from a man aged 18 to 30 in good health. Some clones in this sample may be carry-over from other donors' samples.

The rearrangement links TRBV6-1 to TRBJ1-1, with TRBD1 as a possible D gene (5 bases). Trimming pared 6 bases from V and 1 base from J, leaving 12 bases between. The CDR3 is 14 residues long. Germline CDR1 and CDR2: MNHNS and SASEGT. The CDR3 sequence is CASSGGSRNTEAFF. CDR3 DNA: TGTGCCAGCAGCGGGGGGTCCCGGAACACTGAAGCTTTCTTT.

The chain employs TRBV7-3 and TRBJ2-2; 8 nucleotides agree with TRBD2. This CDR3 is 16 amino acids long. Germline lookup yields CDR1 SGHTA and CDR2 FQGTGA. J was trimmed by 5 bases and V by 2 bases; bases with no gene match: 7. The CDR3 region has the DNA TGTGCCAGCAGCTTAGGCCGGGAGGGCCGGACCGGGGAGCTGTTTTTT. Amino acid sequence: CASSLGREGRTGELFF. Full variable domain (missing parts from reference TRBV7-3 and TRBJ2-2): GAGVSQTPSNKVTEKGKYVELRCDPISGHTALYWYRQSLGQGPEFLIYFQGTGAADDSGLPNDRFFAVRPEGSVSTLKIQRTERGDSAVYLCASSLGREGRTGELFFGEGSRLTVL.

The chain is built from TRBV28 and TRBJ2-5; 7 nucleotides line up with TRBD1. The germline gives CDR1 MDHEN, CDR2 SYDVKM. This CDR3 has 12 residues. The junction had 5 bases not matched to a gene; V was cut back by 9 bases and J by 4 bases. The CDR3, as DNA: TGTGCCAGGATGACAGGGATAGAGACCCAGTACTTC. Protein: CARMTGIETQYF.

The chain recombines TRBV6-6 with TRBJ1-2; D remains unclear. This CDR3 comprises 15 residues. Trimming removed 7 bases from V and 7 bases from J, with 22 bases in between. Germline V gene data show CDR1 as MNHNY and CDR2 as SVGAGI (reference sequence). The CDR3 is CASIDVTNSVFGYTF. The CDR3 DNA follows: TGTGCCAGCATTGACGTGACAAATTCTGTATTTGGCTACACCTTC.

To note about this clone: The junction differs from germline at one of its ends, possibly a read error. The chain has TRBV4-1 and TRBJ1-3; D is possibly TRBD1 (6 bases). The CDR3 runs to 17 residues. Germline V gene sequence: CDR1 MGHRA, CDR2 YSYEKL. CDR3 coding DNA: TGCGCCAGCAGCCAAGATCATGCGGGGGGCTCTGGAAGCACCATATATTTT. Its translation: CASSQDHAGGSGSTIYF.

The J gene is TRBJ2-7, the V gene TRBV18, with D possibly TRBD2 on 5 matching bases. The CDR3 extends over 13 amino acids. Germline V gene sequence: CDR1 KGHSH, CDR2 LQKENI. V lost 3 bases and J lost 2, with 8 bases in between. The CDR3 region is CASSPGVPYEQYF. DNA of the CDR3: TGTGCCAGCTCACCCGGGGTGCCCTACGAGCAGTACTTC.

To note about this clone: The junction departs from the called germline gene at one end, perhaps through a read error. V usage is TRBV7-3 and J usage is TRBJ2-7; 8 bases agree with TRBD2. From germline, CDR1 is SGHTA and CDR2 FQGTGA. The CDR3 loop spans 14 amino acids. Written as DNA, the CDR3 is TGTGCCAGCAGTTTAAGCGGGAGTGTCTCCGAGCAGTACTTC. It is translated as CASSLSGSVSEQYF.

V is TRBV18 and J is TRBJ2-5; D uncertain. CDR3 length: 12 residues. CDR1 KGHSH and CDR2 LQKENI come from the germline V gene. V was cut by 1 base and J by 7 bases, with 7 bases left in between. The CDR3 loop is CASSPLSGTQYF. CDR3 nucleotide sequence: TGTGCCAGCTCACCACTCTCGGGGACCCAGTACTTC.

V gene TRBV4-1 combines with J gene TRBJ2-1; D may be TRBD2 (6 bases). Germline CDR1 MGHRA, CDR2 YSYEKL. V was pared by 2 bases and J by 1 base, with 9 bases between. The CDR3 loop spans 15 amino acids. Written as DNA, the CDR3 is TGCGCCAGCAGCCAACCGGGACTGTCCTACAATGAGCAGTTCTTC. This gives the protein CASSQPGLSYNEQFF.

V and J are TRBV28 and TRBJ2-1; tentatively, D is TRBD1 or TRBD2 (6 bases each). The CDR3 contains 15 residues. The V end lost 0 bases, the J end lost 3 bases, and 9 bases lay between the germline ends. Germline V lookup: CDR1 MDHEN, CDR2 SYDVKM. The CDR3 nucleotides read TGTGCCAGCAGTTTATGGGGGGGCAGCTACAATGAGCAGTTCTTC. Encoded protein: CASSLWGGSYNEQFF. Full variable domain (rest looked up from reference TRBV28 and TRBJ2-1): DVKVTQSSRYLVKRTGEKVFLECVQDMDHENMFWYRQDPGLGLRLIYFSYDVKMKEKGDIPEGYSVSREKKERFSLILESASTNQTSMYLCASSLWGGSYNEQFFGPGTRLTVL.